This passage covers 23 T cell receptor beta chains from one sample sequenced in a study of T cell responses to AZD1222 COVID-19 vaccine (dated by TCRdb to the early 2020s). The sample's time point, from its label and the paper: about 28 days (+/-7) after the second vaccine dose. Libraries were built with the immunoSEQ multiplex PCR assay. This is the immuneACCESS table as TCRdb keeps it, with only in-frame sequences that have V and J called. A part of the clones is gone; compared with another copy, unresolved V genes explain less than half, and the rest is unexplained. This sample lists more than 150,000 clones; 87% were detected once. Clones ranked in the top ten supply about 9.8% of the sample. This specimen was peripheral blood, taken 28 days after the second AZD1222 dose. These receptor sequences come from an adult who received the AZD1222 COVID-19 vaccine.

In nucleotides, the CDR3 is TGTGCCAGCAGCTCAGGGACTCCCCGGACCTACGAGCAGTACTTC. This gives the protein CASSSGTPRTYEQYF. J is TRBJ2-7 and V is TRBV5-4; possible D gene TRBD2, 6 bases. The V and J ends lost 3 bases and 2 bases respectively, with 15 bases between them. The CDR3 length is 15 residues. CDR1 is SGHNT, CDR2 YYREEE, per germline (reference sequence).

The sample holds a few counts of this clone. The rearrangement links TRBV7-3 to TRBJ2-2; D is unresolved. Trimming took 4 bases from V and 5 from J, leaving 14 bases between them. The germline gives CDR1 SGHTA, CDR2 FQGTGA. The CDR3 consists of 15 residues. As DNA, the CDR3 is TGTGCCAGCAGCTCATCTGGTACTCCGACCGGGGAGCTGTTTTTT. Encoded protein: CASSSSGTPTGELFF.

The J gene is TRBJ2-7, the V gene TRBV28, with unresolved D. Per the germline V gene, CDR1 is MDHEN and CDR2 is SYDVKM. The CDR3 has 15 residues. V was cut by 3 bases and J by 2 bases, with 14 bases left in between. CDR3 nucleotides: TGTGCCAGCAGTTTCCGGACGCAAGGAACCTACGAGCAGTACTTC. It specifies CASSFRTQGTYEQYF.

This chain uses TRBV4-1 with TRBJ2-7; D is possibly TRBD1 (5 bases). The length of the CDR3 is 16 residues. Germline-derived CDR1 and CDR2 are MGHRA and YSYEKL. V lost 0 bases, J lost 0 bases, and 12 bases lay in between. In DNA, the CDR3 is TGCGCCAGCAGCCAAGACCCAGGGTCCTACTCCTACGAGCAGTACTTC. This encodes CASSQDPGSYSYEQYF.

The chain links TRBV28 to TRBJ2-5; no firm D call. Trimming removed 5 bases at V and 4 bases at J, with 5 bases between. From germline, CDR1 is MDHEN and CDR2 SYDVKM. The CDR3 sequence is 11 residues long. CDR3 residues: CASSVRETQYF. CDR3 bases: TGTGCCAGCAGTGTAAGAGAGACCCAGTACTTC.

The J gene is TRBJ2-2, the V gene TRBV7-2, with 10 bases lining up with TRBD2. Germline loops: CDR1 SGHTA, CDR2 FQGNSA. The J segment lost 6 bases and the V segment lost 5 bases, leaving 6 bases of the junction unmatched. This CDR3 contains 15 residues. The CDR3, as DNA: TGTGCCAGCAGCCCCAGACTAGCGGGTGCCGGGGAGCTGTTTTTT. Translated: CASSPRLAGAGELFF.

Comments on this clone: Other nucleotide sequences in the sample specify the same CDR3. The V call is TRBV24-1, the J call TRBJ1-5; D gene unclear. Germline CDR1 is KGHDR and CDR2 is SFDVKD. V was clipped by 3 bases and J by 3 bases, with 2 bases between them. The CDR3 has 12 amino acids. CDR3 DNA: TGTGCCACCAGTGATCCCAATCAGCCCCAGCATTTT. Encoded protein: CATSDPNQPQHF.

This chain uses TRBV7-3 with TRBJ2-1; 14 nucleotides match TRBD2. The V gene end was trimmed by 4 bases and the J gene end by 0 bases; junction bases not matched to a gene: 8. Looked up from germline, CDR1 is SGHTA and CDR2 is FQGTGA. This CDR3 contains 19 residues. The CDR3 spells CASSSKTSGRESSYNEQFF. The CDR3 region has the DNA TGTGCCAGCAGCTCCAAGACTAGCGGGAGGGAGAGCTCCTACAATGAGCAGTTCTTC. Combining the CDR3 with reference TRBV7-3 and TRBJ2-1 gives the whole variable domain GAGVSQTPSNKVTEKGKYVELRCDPISGHTALYWYRQSLGQGPEFLIYFQGTGAADDSGLPNDRFFAVRPEGSVSTLKIQRTERGDSAVYLCASSSKTSGRESSYNEQFFGPGTRLTVL.

The V call is TRBV10-3, the J call TRBJ2-3, with 13 bases lining up with TRBD2. This CDR3 is built from 16 residues. Trimming at V came to 5 bases and at J to 6 bases, leaving 8 bases not matched to a gene. Germline-derived CDR1 and CDR2 are ENHRY and SYGVKD. The CDR3 nucleotides are TGTGCCATCAGTATCCCGGGACTAGCGGGACCTGATACGCAGTATTTT. It translates to CAISIPGLAGPDTQYF.

The chain is built from TRBV9 and TRBJ1-3; TRBD1 agrees at 7 bases. CDR3 length equals 16 residues. Germline-derived CDR1 and CDR2 are SGDLS and YYNGEE. V gave up 4 bases and J gave up 4 bases; unmatched junction bases: 11. The CDR3 nucleotides read TGTGCCAGCAGCCCCGACCCCAGGGGGGCCGGAAACACCATATATTTT. The encoded protein is CASSPDPRGAGNTIYF.

V gene TRBV2 combines with J gene TRBJ1-3; D gene ambiguous. Germline assignment: CDR1 SNHLY and CDR2 FYNNEI. The CDR3 sequence is 13 residues long. Deletions cut 7 bases from V and 0 bases from J, with 7 bases between. CDR3 sequence reads: CASTFSSGNTIYF. The CDR3 DNA reads as TGTGCCAGCACGTTTAGCTCTGGAAACACCATATATTTT.

In its sample, this clone was seen a few times. The rearrangement joins TRBV28 to TRBJ1-1; D is ambiguous. V was shortened by 4 bases and J by 6 bases, with 6 bases between the two germline ends. Germline lookup yields CDR1 MDHEN and CDR2 SYDVKM. This CDR3 has 11 residues. In DNA form, the CDR3 reads TGTGCCAGCAGTTCTAAACCTGAAGCTTTCTTT. Amino acid sequence: CASSSKPEAFF.

The V gene is TRBV30, the J gene TRBJ1-2, with D possibly matching TRBD1 (6 bases). The ends were cut back, 2 bases at V and 2 bases at J, with 12 bases in the middle. Per the germline V gene, CDR1 is GTSNPN and CDR2 is SVGIG (reference sequence). CDR3 length: 14 residues. The CDR3 region has the DNA TGTGCCTGGAGTAGGGACACGGTAAACTATGGCTACACCTTC. Its protein is CAWSRDTVNYGYTF.

This clone was seen a handful of times. The CDR3 protein is CASSGNLLSYNEQFF. The CDR3 region has the DNA TGTGCCAGCAGTGGGAACCTTCTCTCCTACAATGAGCAGTTCTTC. The rearrangement links TRBV2 to TRBJ2-1; D gene uncertain. Germline V CDR1 and CDR2: SNHLY, FYNNEI. The CDR3 sequence is 15 residues long. Trimming removed 4 bases at V and 0 bases at J, with 10 bases between. Drawing the rest from reference TRBV2 and TRBJ2-1, the complete variable domain is EPEVTQTPSHQVTQMGQEVILRCVPISNHLYFYWYRQILGQKVEFLVSFYNNEISEKSEIFDDQFSVERPDGSNFTLKIRSTKLEDSAMYFCASSGNLLSYNEQFFGPGTRLTVL.

The rearrangement links TRBV11-2 to TRBJ1-1; TRBD1 matches at 9 bases. The CDR3 sequence is 15 residues long. Germline loops: CDR1 SGHAT, CDR2 FQNNGV. The ends lost 5 bases at V and 3 bases at J; junction bases unmatched: 7. The CDR3 protein is CASSAAQGAYTEAFF. The DNA for the CDR3 is TGTGCCAGCAGCGCCGCACAGGGGGCCTACACTGAAGCTTTCTTT.

The chain has TRBV5-1 and TRBJ1-1; D gene uncertain. V shed 1 base and J shed 1 base, with 11 bases lying between them. In germline, CDR1 is SGHRS, CDR2 YFSETQ. This CDR3 spans 15 amino acids. The CDR3 DNA reads as TGCGCCAGCAGCTTGTACATGGTCGGGAACACTGAAGCTTTCTTT. Amino acids: CASSLYMVGNTEAFF.

J is TRBJ1-5 and V is TRBV7-2, with 8 nucleotides matching TRBD1. The V gene end was trimmed by 6 bases and the J gene end by 1 base; junction bases not matched to a gene: 5. Germline CDR1 reads SGHTA; CDR2 reads FQGNSA. The CDR3 is 15 amino acids. CDR3 amino acids: CASSLTGGSNQPQHF. CDR3 DNA sequence: TGTGCCAGCAGTCTTACAGGGGGGAGCAATCAGCCCCAGCATTTT.

The V call is TRBV28, the J call TRBJ2-2; no clear D. Germline V gives CDR1 MDHEN, CDR2 SYDVKM. The CDR3 loop spans 12 amino acids. V lost 2 bases, J lost 7 bases, and 5 bases lay in between. CDR3 nucleotides: TGTGCCAGCAGTTTAACCGTCGGGGAGCTGTTTTTT. Its translation is CASSLTVGELFF.

This chain links TRBV2 with TRBJ2-1, with TRBD2 matching 10 bases. The CDR3 is made up of 14 amino acids. Germline CDR1 SNHLY, CDR2 FYNNEI. J was trimmed by 3 bases and V by 6 bases; bases with no gene match: 2. CDR3 coding DNA: TGTGCCAGCAGGTTAGCGGGGGGCTACAATGAGCAGTTCTTC. This sequence encodes CASRLAGGYNEQFF. Full variable domain (rest looked up from reference TRBV2 and TRBJ2-1): EPEVTQTPSHQVTQMGQEVILRCVPISNHLYFYWYRQILGQKVEFLVSFYNNEISEKSEIFDDQFSVERPDGSNFTLKIRSTKLEDSAMYFCASRLAGGYNEQFFGPGTRLTVL.

This clone was seen more than once but under ten times. CDR3 loop: CASSYPPGWGARNSYEQYF. The CDR3 region has the DNA TGTGCCAGCAGTTACCCCCCTGGCTGGGGGGCGAGGAATTCCTACGAGCAGTACTTC. The chain couples TRBV6-2 or TRBV6-3 to TRBJ2-7; either TRBD1 or TRBD2 may supply D (6 bases each). V lost 2 bases and J lost 1, with 24 bases in between. The length of the CDR3 is 19 residues. CDR1 MNHEY and CDR2 SVGEGT come from the germline V gene.

The V call is TRBV4-3, the J call TRBJ2-6, with no clear D. There are 16 residues in the CDR3. V lost 0 bases and J lost 2, with 8 bases in between. The germline gives CDR1 LGHNA, CDR2 YSLEER. Here the CDR3 DNA reads TGCGCCAGCAGCCAAGAAACACTTACTGGGGCCAACGTCCTGACTTTC. It specifies CASSQETLTGANVLTF.

CDR3 sequence reads: CASSPQGGGNQPQHF. In DNA form, the CDR3 reads TGTGCCAGCTCACCACAGGGGGGGGGCAATCAGCCCCAGCATTTT. The V and J genes are TRBV18 and TRBJ1-5, with D possibly being TRBD1 (6 bases). The CDR3 totals 15 residues. Looked up from germline, CDR1 is KGHSH and CDR2 is LQKENI. The ends were cut back, 1 base at V and 2 bases at J, with 9 bases in the middle.

The chain recombines TRBV6-2 or TRBV6-3 with TRBJ2-7; 9 bases are shared with TRBD2. The CDR3 consists of 13 residues. Germline CDR1 MNHEY, CDR2 SVGEGT. The trim removed 4 bases at V and 6 bases at J, leaving 4 bases unmatched. The CDR3 here is CASSSLAGSEQYF. DNA for the CDR3: TGTGCCAGCAGTTCCCTAGCGGGGAGCGAGCAGTACTTC.